Sequencing of this T cell receptor beta chain was carried out in a study of shared clonotypes between healthy human individuals. This CDR3 region has 18 residues. V gave up 3 bases and J gave up 4 bases; unmatched junction bases: 13. From germline, CDR1 is MNHNS and CDR2 SASEGT. Every immunoSEQ plate was one replicate of a subset's evenly spread DNA. TCRdb's table, derived via immunoSEQ multiplex PCR, lists solely in-frame clones and lacks some. The repertoire has fewer than 3 million clones, just under 95% of them found once; the top ten carry around 0.38%. The split of CD4+ cells yielded CD45RA+ naive and CD45RA-negative memory subsets.

The sequenced material came from naive CD4+ T cells from PBMCs. The subset denotes: CD45RA+ positively selected. This receptor was taken from a man between 18 and 29 years old in good health. Some clones in this sample may be carry-over from other donors' samples. V usage is TRBV6-1 and J usage is TRBJ1-3, with 9 nucleotides matching TRBD1. CDR3 region: CASSDPGQGLILGNTIYF. CDR3 sequence (DNA): TGTGCCAGCAGTGACCCTGGACAGGGGCTCATCTTAGGAAACACCATATATTTT.